These 31 T cell receptor beta chains were all obtained from the same sample, sequenced in a study of regulatory T cells in long-lasting Graves disease. According to the study, TCR beta libraries were built with iRepertoire HTBI primers and CDR3-region Arm-PCR. One entry per CDR3 protein results from TCRdb running MiXCR on the multiplex PCR reads. Of around 450,000 distinct CDR3 sequences listed, roughly 21% are singletons. Specified time point: persistent/refractory GD, antithyroid drugs over 5 years with positive TRAb. PBMC-extracted RNA yielded the TCR library. The material was peripheral blood mononuclear cells (PBMCs), obtained when the disease was refractory, from a patient treated with antithyroid drugs. Receptor source: a female donor with Graves disease.

With respect to this clonotype: A much bigger clone sits one base away, suggesting this may be a read error. This rearrangement joins TRBV6-9 to TRBJ1-5, with D hard to call. Per the germline V gene, CDR1 is MNHGY and CDR2 is SVAAGI. V lost 3 bases and J lost 8, with 11 bases in between. The CDR3 runs to 13 residues. As DNA, the CDR3 is TGTGCCAGCAGTTACTTGAGGCGGGAGCCCCAGCATTTT. This codes for CASSYLRREPQHF.

This clonotype showed up just a few times. The chain couples TRBV30 to TRBJ2-7; possibly TRBD1 for D (5 bases). This CDR3 spans 12 amino acids. V was clipped by 3 bases and J by 2 bases, with 8 bases between them. Germline values: CDR1 GTSNPN, CDR2 SVGIG (reference sequence). CDR3 nucleotides: TGTGCCTGGAGCAGGGAAACCTACGAGCAGTACTTC. It encodes CAWSRETYEQYF.

This clonotype was seen repeatedly, ten times or more. The genes are TRBV28 and TRBJ2-7; D is uncertain. CDR3 size: 12 residues. V was pared by 6 bases and J by 1 base, with 7 bases between. Germline CDR1 is MDHEN and CDR2 is SYDVKM. CDR3 loop: CASRAYSYEQYF. The CDR3 DNA follows: TGTGCCAGCAGGGCCTATTCCTACGAGCAGTACTTC.

This clonotype was counted ten times or more. CDR3 sequence reads: CASSLYPRSGYTF. The CDR3 DNA reads as TGTGCCAGCAGTTTGTACCCCCGGTCGGGCTACACCTTC. This chain joins TRBV28 and TRBJ1-2; no clear D gene. The CDR3 runs 13 residues. Germline assignment: CDR1 MDHEN and CDR2 SYDVKM. V gave up 3 bases and J gave up 8 bases, with 13 bases separating them.

This clonotype has a handful of counts. The chain combines TRBV5-1 with TRBJ2-7; 10 nucleotides agree with TRBD2. CDR3 length: 15 residues. The V gene end was trimmed by 4 bases and the J gene end by 0 bases; junction bases not matched to a gene: 4. The germline CDR1 and CDR2 sequences are SGHRS and YFSETQ. DNA of the CDR3: TGCGCCAGCAGCGTTAGCGGGGGGACCTCCTACGAGCAGTACTTC. Amino acid sequence: CASSVSGGTSYEQYF.

This clonotype has a count of ten or more. The chain uses TRBV2 and TRBJ1-6; possible D gene TRBD1, 5 bases. Between the trimmed V and J ends, which lost 2 bases and 10 bases, there was a span of 15 bases. The CDR3 covers 15 residues. Germline assignment: CDR1 SNHLY and CDR2 FYNNEI. CDR3: CASSETSLGQSPLHF. DNA of the CDR3: TGTGCCAGCAGTGAAACTAGTCTGGGGCAATCACCCCTCCACTTT.

The chain couples TRBV11-2 to TRBJ1-3; no clear D gene. Trimming removed 4 bases at V and 2 bases at J, with 6 bases between. The CDR3 has 13 amino acids. Germline-derived CDR1 and CDR2 are SGHAT and FQNNGV. The CDR3, as DNA: TGTGCCAGCAGCTCAGTCGCTGGAAACACCATATATTTT. Translation gives CASSSVAGNTIYF. Drawing the rest from reference TRBV11-2 and TRBJ1-3, the complete variable domain is EAGVAQSPRYKIIEKRQSVAFWCNPISGHATLYWYQQILGQGPKLLIQFQNNGVVDDSQLPKDRFSAERLKGVDSTLKIQPAKLEDSAVYLCASSSVAGNTIYFGEGSWLTVV.

There are many counts of this clonotype. This rearrangement joins TRBV7-9 to TRBJ2-2; maybe TRBD1 (6 bases). The CDR3 has 16 amino acids. CDR1 and CDR2 (germline): SEHNR, FQNEAQ (reference sequence). V gave up 4 bases and J gave up 1 base, with 13 bases separating them. CDR3 loop: CASSSGGQMNTGELFF. The CDR3 bases are TGTGCCAGCAGCTCGGGTGGACAGATGAACACCGGGGAGCTGTTTTTT.

This clonotype has a handful of counts. The chain uses TRBV28 and TRBJ2-2, with 11 bases fitting TRBD2. In germline, CDR1 is MDHEN, CDR2 SYDVKM. The junction had 10 bases not matched to a gene; V was cut back by 5 bases and J by 2 bases. CDR3 size: 18 residues. CDR3 nucleotide sequence: TGTGCCAGCAGTCTCGGCTGGGGACTAGCGGTTAACACCGGGGAGCTGTTTTTT. This translates into CASSLGWGLAVNTGELFF.

J is TRBJ1-4 and V is TRBV6-1, with TRBD1 matching 7 bases. The CDR3 extends over 16 amino acids. The germline V gene has CDR1 MNHNS and CDR2 SASEGT. The V and J ends lost 7 bases and 4 bases, in that order; junction bases with no gene match: 12. CDR3 nucleotide sequence: TGTGCCAGCAAGCCCCTCTTGGGACAGCTTAATGAAAAACTGTTTTTT. This gives the protein CASKPLLGQLNEKLFF.

In this sample, this clonotype turned up many times. The chain joins TRBV28 to TRBJ2-7; D assignment may be TRBD1 or TRBD2 (6 bases each). This CDR3 has 14 amino acids. The germline V and J ends were trimmed by 4 bases and 4 bases, with 14 bases remaining between them. CDR1 is MDHEN, CDR2 SYDVKM, per germline. The CDR3 sequence is CASSYLGGSYEQYF. As DNA, the CDR3 is TGTGCCAGCAGTTACCTAGGGGGGTCGTACGAGCAGTACTTC.

This clonotype occurred many times. The chain combines TRBV12-3 or TRBV12-4 with TRBJ2-7, with D possibly TRBD1 on 6 matching bases. Trimming took 1 base from V and 5 from J, leaving 12 bases between them. The CDR3 contains 14 residues. The CDR3, as DNA: TGTGCCAGCAGTTTAGGGCAGGGGTCACACGAGCAGTACTTC. It yields the protein CASSLGQGSHEQYF.

Only one count was recorded for this clonotype. The chain joins TRBV7-8 to TRBJ2-7; the D call may be TRBD1 or TRBD2 (5 bases each). This CDR3 has 15 amino acids. Germline V lookup: CDR1 SGHVS, CDR2 FQNEAQ. Trimming left V 3 bases short and J 0 bases short, with 12 bases between. The CDR3 DNA is TGTGCCAGCAGCTTCTACGGGACGGACTCCTACGAGCAGTACTTC. This gives the protein CASSFYGTDSYEQYF.

This chain links TRBV5-1 with TRBJ1-4; no firm D call. This CDR3 has 16 residues. Trimming stripped 0 bases from V and 0 bases from J, with 9 bases between. Germline CDR1 SGHRS, CDR2 YFSETQ. CDR3 sequence: CASSLAAGTTNEKLFF. CDR3 nucleotide sequence: TGCGCCAGCAGCTTGGCCGCGGGGACAACTAATGAAAAACTGTTTTTT.

This chain links TRBV5-1 with TRBJ2-7; D is uncertain. CDR3 length: 14 residues. Germline CDR1 reads SGHRS; CDR2 reads YFSETQ. Trimming took 0 bases from V and 3 from J, leaving 10 bases between them. In DNA, the CDR3 is TGCGCCAGCAGCTTGGGGGCCCTGATCTACGAGCAGTACTTC. This translates into CASSLGALIYEQYF.

The genes are TRBV12-3 or TRBV12-4 and TRBJ2-1; 8 nucleotides agree with TRBD2. V shed 6 bases, J shed 6 bases, and the junction held 10 bases outside the gene matches. The length of the CDR3 is 15 residues. The CDR3 spells CASSYASGFFNEQFF. As DNA, the CDR3 is TGTGCCAGCAGCTACGCTAGCGGGTTTTTCAATGAGCAGTTCTTC.

This clonotype was observed a handful of times. This chain uses TRBV12-3 or TRBV12-4 with TRBJ2-7; D may be TRBD1 (6 bases). With 6 bases removed from V and 7 bases from J, the gap between germline ends came to 22 bases. This CDR3 has 15 residues. The CDR3 region has the DNA TGTGCCAGCAGCTCCCTTGGGGGCTCGCTAGGTGAGCAGTACTTC. This encodes CASSSLGGSLGEQYF.

This clonotype showed up just a few times. This rearrangement joins TRBV24-1 to TRBJ2-3; D is undetermined. V was clipped by 9 bases and J by 6 bases, with 9 bases between them. Germline V gives CDR1 KGHDR, CDR2 SFDVKD. This CDR3 has 11 amino acids. CDR3 coding DNA: TGTGCCACCTCAATCTTCGATACGCAGTATTTT. Its protein is CATSIFDTQYF.

There are a few counts of this clonotype. The chain carries TRBV28 and TRBJ2-2; D possibly corresponds to TRBD1 (6 bases). This CDR3 region has 16 residues. Trimming left V 0 bases short and J 0 bases short, with 8 bases between. Germline V gene data show CDR1 as MDHEN and CDR2 as SYDVKM. The CDR3 spells CASSLWGAPNTGELFF. CDR3 bases: TGTGCCAGCAGTTTATGGGGGGCGCCGAACACCGGGGAGCTGTTTTTT.

This clonotype was picked up a small number of times. The J gene is TRBJ1-2, the V gene TRBV7-9; TRBD1 agrees at 8 bases. Germline V lookup: CDR1 SEHNR, CDR2 FQNEAQ (reference sequence). Trimming took 1 base from V and 8 from J; bases not matched to a gene: 6. The CDR3 extends over 14 amino acids. CDR3 nucleotide sequence: TGTGCCAGCAGCTTAGTAGCAGGGGGCGAGGGCTACACCTTC. Its protein product is CASSLVAGGEGYTF.

The table lists this clonotype with many counts. J is TRBJ1-5 and V is TRBV24-1, with TRBD1 identical over 9 bases. This CDR3 has 14 amino acids. Germline CDR1 KGHDR, CDR2 SFDVKD. Trimming at V came to 3 bases and at J to 9 bases, leaving 5 bases not matched to a gene. The CDR3 sequence: CATSDTGGFRPQHF. As DNA, the CDR3 is TGTGCCACCAGTGATACAGGGGGCTTTAGGCCCCAGCATTTT.

In this sample, this clonotype turned up a few times. The rearrangement links TRBV28 to TRBJ1-1; tentative D call: TRBD1 (6 bases). The ends were cut back, 3 bases at V and 7 bases at J, with 15 bases in the middle. The CDR3 sequence is 14 residues long. In germline, CDR1 is MDHEN, CDR2 SYDVKM. CDR3 in amino acids: CASSFRGGAVEAFF. The CDR3, as DNA: TGTGCCAGCAGTTTCCGGGGGGGGGCGGTTGAAGCTTTCTTT.

There are many counts of this clonotype. V usage is TRBV3-1 and J usage is TRBJ1-5, with TRBD1 matching over 12 bases. J was trimmed by 7 bases and V by 5 bases; bases with no gene match: 6. The CDR3 spans 15 residues. Germline V CDR1 and CDR2: LGHDT, YNNKEL (reference sequence). CDR3 sequence (DNA): TGTGCCAGCAGCGACGGGACAGGGGGCGAACAGCCCCAGCATTTT. Its protein is CASSDGTGGEQPQHF.

J is TRBJ2-7 and V is TRBV3-1; no reliable D call. V was trimmed by 2 bases and J by 5 bases, leaving 16 bases between them. This CDR3 is 15 amino acids long. Per the germline V gene, CDR1 is LGHDT and CDR2 is YNNKEL (reference sequence). The CDR3 DNA reads TGTGCCAGCAGCCAACACACGAACCACCTGGACGAGCAGTACTTC. It codes for CASSQHTNHLDEQYF.

This clonotype has more than one count but fewer than ten. V usage is TRBV28 and J usage is TRBJ2-3, with 12 bases matching TRBD2. Germline V gene data show CDR1 as MDHEN and CDR2 as SYDVKM. With V trimmed by 5 bases and J by 8 bases, 8 bases remained unmatched. The CDR3 runs 15 residues. CDR3 coding DNA: TGTGCCAGCAGTCGGGGACTAGCGGGTGTAGGTACGCAGTATTTT. The encoded protein is CASSRGLAGVGTQYF.

The chain uses TRBV20-1 and TRBJ2-5; weak D call: TRBD2 (5 bases). The CDR3 contains 12 residues. Germline CDR1 reads DFQATT; CDR2 reads SNEGSKA (reference sequence). V was clipped by 5 bases and J by 2 bases, with 9 bases between them. DNA for the CDR3: TGCAGTGCTGCCGGGAATCAAGAGACCCAGTACTTC. Residues: CSAAGNQETQYF.

The genes are TRBV27 and TRBJ2-1, with 7 bases identical to TRBD1. Germline CDR1 reads MNHEY; CDR2 reads SMNVEV (reference sequence). Trimming at V came to 2 bases and at J to 0 bases, leaving 7 bases not matched to a gene. The CDR3 extends over 17 amino acids. CDR3 loop: CASSLDREPYSYNEQFF. In DNA, the CDR3 is TGTGCCAGCAGTTTAGACAGGGAGCCTTACTCCTACAATGAGCAGTTCTTC.

The V call is TRBV28, the J call TRBJ1-2; D not resolved. Germline loops: CDR1 MDHEN, CDR2 SYDVKM. V lost 4 bases, J lost 4 bases, and 16 bases lay in between. CDR3 length: 15 amino acids. CDR3 bases: TGTGCCAGCAGTTCTGGAACCCTGACACTCTATGGCTACACCTTC. Its translation is CASSSGTLTLYGYTF.

The rearrangement uses TRBV6-5 and TRBJ2-1, with D perhaps matching TRBD1 (5 bases). CDR3 length equals 15 residues. The germline V and J ends were trimmed by 0 bases and 6 bases, with 12 bases remaining between them. Germline CDR1 reads MNHEY; CDR2 reads SVGAGI. The CDR3: CASSYSSTRVNEQFF. CDR3 nucleotides: TGTGCCAGCAGTTACTCGAGTACCAGGGTCAATGAGCAGTTCTTC.

The chain employs TRBV7-2 and TRBJ2-3, with 10 positions matching TRBD2. V shed 1 base, J shed 5 bases, and the junction held 3 bases outside the gene matches. The CDR3 contains 15 residues. Germline V gene lookup returns CDR1 SGHTA and CDR2 FQGNSA. The CDR3 DNA follows: TGTGCCAGCAGCTTAGTTGGGACTAGCGTAGATACGCAGTATTTT. It specifies CASSLVGTSVDTQYF.

This clonotype was seen only a few times. The V gene is TRBV28, the J gene TRBJ1-6; D gene uncertain. The CDR3 loop spans 12 amino acids. The V and J ends lost 6 bases and 7 bases respectively, with 7 bases between them. The germline gives CDR1 MDHEN, CDR2 SYDVKM. CDR3 protein: CASRSANSPLHF. The CDR3 coding sequence is TGTGCCAGCAGATCGGCGAATTCACCCCTCCACTTT.